This TCR beta chain originates from a study of blood T cell repertoires in COVID-19. Whole-study context: The United States, Italy and Spain supplied acute and convalescent COVID-19 samples. PBMCs, B-cell-depleted T cells, or T cells were the source of the cDNA or gDNA that made up the material.

There are 15 residues in the CDR3. The germline CDR1 and CDR2 sequences are LNHDA and SQIVND (reference sequence). With 6 bases removed from V and 0 bases from J, the gap between germline ends came to 11 bases. Original handling: The assay estimated nucleated cells by amplifying reference gene primers. The protocol was immunoSEQ multiplex PCR, while the TCRdb copy is restricted to in-frame clones and leaves out a portion. V and J calls and clone size are those listed in that table; D and trimming were worked out from the DNA. The sample carries tens of thousands of clones, around 80% recorded once. The TCR originated in a man between 65 and 85 years old with acute or convalescent COVID-19. The rearrangement joins TRBV19 to TRBJ2-2, with D perhaps matching TRBD2 (6 bases). The specimen was peripheral blood. CDR3 DNA: TGTGCCAGTAGACGCGGGACGGCGAACACCGGGGAGCTGTTTTTT. Translation gives CASRRGTANTGELFF.